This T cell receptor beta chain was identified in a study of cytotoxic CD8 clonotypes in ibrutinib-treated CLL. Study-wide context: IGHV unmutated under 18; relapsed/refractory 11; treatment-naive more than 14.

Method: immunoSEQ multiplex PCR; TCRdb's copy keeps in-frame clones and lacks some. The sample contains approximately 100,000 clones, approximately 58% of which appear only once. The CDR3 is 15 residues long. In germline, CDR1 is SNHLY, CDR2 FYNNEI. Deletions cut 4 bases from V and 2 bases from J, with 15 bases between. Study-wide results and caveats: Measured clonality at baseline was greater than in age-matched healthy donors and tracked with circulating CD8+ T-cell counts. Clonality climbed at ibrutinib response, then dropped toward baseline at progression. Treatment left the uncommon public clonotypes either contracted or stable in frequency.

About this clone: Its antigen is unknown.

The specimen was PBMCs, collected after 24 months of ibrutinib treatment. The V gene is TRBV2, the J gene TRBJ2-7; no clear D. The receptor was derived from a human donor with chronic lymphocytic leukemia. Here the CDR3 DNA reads TGTGCCAGCAGTGGAACTCTGGGCAGTGCCTACGAGCAGTACTTC. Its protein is CASSGTLGSAYEQYF.